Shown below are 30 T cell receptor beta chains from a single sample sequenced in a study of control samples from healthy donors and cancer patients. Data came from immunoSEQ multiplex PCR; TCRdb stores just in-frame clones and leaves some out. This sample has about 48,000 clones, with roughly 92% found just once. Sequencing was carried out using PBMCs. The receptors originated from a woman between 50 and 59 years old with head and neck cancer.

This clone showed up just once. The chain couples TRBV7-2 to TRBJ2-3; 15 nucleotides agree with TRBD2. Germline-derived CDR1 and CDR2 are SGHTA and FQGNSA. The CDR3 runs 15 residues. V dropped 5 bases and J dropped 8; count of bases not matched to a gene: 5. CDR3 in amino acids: CASSIGLAGGPTQYF. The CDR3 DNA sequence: TGTGCCAGCAGCATAGGACTAGCGGGAGGGCCTACGCAGTATTTT. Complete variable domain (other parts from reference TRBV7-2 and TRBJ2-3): GAGVSQSPSNKVTEKGKDVELRCDPISGHTALYWYRQSLGQGLEFLIYFQGNSAPDKSGLPSDRFSAERTGGSVSTLTIQRTQQEDSAVYLCASSIGLAGGPTQYFGPGTRLTVL.

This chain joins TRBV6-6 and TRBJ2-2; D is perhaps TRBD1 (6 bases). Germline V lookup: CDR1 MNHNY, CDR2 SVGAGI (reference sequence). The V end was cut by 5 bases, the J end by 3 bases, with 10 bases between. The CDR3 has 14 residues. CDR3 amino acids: CASSTTGYTGELFF. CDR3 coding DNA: TGTGCCAGCAGTACAACAGGGTACACCGGGGAGCTGTTTTTT.

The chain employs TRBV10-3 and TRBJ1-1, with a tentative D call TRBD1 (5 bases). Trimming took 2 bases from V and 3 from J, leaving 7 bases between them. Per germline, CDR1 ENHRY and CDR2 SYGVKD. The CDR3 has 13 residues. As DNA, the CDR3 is TGTGCCATCAGTGAGGTAGGGGACACTGAAGCTTTCTTT. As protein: CAISEVGDTEAFF.

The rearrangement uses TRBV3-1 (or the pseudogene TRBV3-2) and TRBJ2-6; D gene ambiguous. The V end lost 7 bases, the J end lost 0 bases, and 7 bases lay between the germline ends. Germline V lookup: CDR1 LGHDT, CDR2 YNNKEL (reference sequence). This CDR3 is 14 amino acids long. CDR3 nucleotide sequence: TGTGCCAGCACCAGTCGCTCTGGGGCCAACGTCCTGACTTTC. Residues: CASTSRSGANVLTF.

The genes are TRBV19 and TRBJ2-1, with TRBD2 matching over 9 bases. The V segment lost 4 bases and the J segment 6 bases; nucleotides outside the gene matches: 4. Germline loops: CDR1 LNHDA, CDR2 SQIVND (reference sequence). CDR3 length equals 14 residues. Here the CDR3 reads CASSSGREVNEQFF. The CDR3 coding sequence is TGTGCCAGTAGTAGCGGGAGGGAGGTCAATGAGCAGTTCTTC.

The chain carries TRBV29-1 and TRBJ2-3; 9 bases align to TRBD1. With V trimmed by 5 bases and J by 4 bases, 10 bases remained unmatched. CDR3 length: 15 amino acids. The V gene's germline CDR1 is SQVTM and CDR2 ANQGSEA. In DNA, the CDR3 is TGCAGCGTTCGTACCCCACAGGGGGCGTCAGATACGCAGTATTTT. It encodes CSVRTPQGASDTQYF.

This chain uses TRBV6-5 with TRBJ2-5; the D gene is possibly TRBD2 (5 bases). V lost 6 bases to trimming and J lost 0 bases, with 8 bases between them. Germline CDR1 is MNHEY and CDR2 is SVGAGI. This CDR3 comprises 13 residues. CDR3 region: CASRLLDQETQYF. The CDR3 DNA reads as TGTGCCAGCAGACTACTAGACCAAGAGACCCAGTACTTC.

DNA of the CDR3: TGTGCCAGCAGCGCCCTAGCGGGAGATCGAACAGATACGCAGTATTTT. This encodes CASSALAGDRTDTQYF. This chain connects TRBV2 to TRBJ2-3, with 10 bases that match TRBD2. V was clipped by 6 bases and J by 3 bases; unmatched bases: 9. Per the germline V gene, CDR1 is SNHLY and CDR2 is FYNNEI. CDR3 length: 16 residues.

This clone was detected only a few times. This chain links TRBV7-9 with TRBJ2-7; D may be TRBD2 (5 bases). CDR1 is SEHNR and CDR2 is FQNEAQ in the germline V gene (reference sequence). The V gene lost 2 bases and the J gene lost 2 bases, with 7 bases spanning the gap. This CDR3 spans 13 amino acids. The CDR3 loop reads CASSLSGPYEQYF. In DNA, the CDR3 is TGTGCCAGCAGCTTAAGCGGCCCCTACGAGCAGTACTTC. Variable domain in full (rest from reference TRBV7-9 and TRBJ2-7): DTGVSQNPRHKITKRGQNVTFRCDPISEHNRLYWYRQTLGQGPEFLTYFQNEAQLEKSRLLSDRFSAERPKGSFSTLEIQRTEQGDSAMYLCASSLSGPYEQYFGPGTRLTVT.

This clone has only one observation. CDR3 sequence reads: CASSGGQETQYF. CDR3 coding DNA: TGTGCCAGCAGCGGCGGCCAAGAGACCCAGTACTTC. The J gene is TRBJ2-5, the V gene TRBV2; D is unresolved. The V end was cut by 6 bases, the J end by 1 base, with 6 bases between. Germline CDR1 SNHLY, CDR2 FYNNEI. This CDR3 is built from 12 residues.

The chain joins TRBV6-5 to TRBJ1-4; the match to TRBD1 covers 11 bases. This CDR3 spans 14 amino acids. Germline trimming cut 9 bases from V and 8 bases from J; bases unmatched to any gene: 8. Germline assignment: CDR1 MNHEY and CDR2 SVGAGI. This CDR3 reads CASSPGQGGEKLFF. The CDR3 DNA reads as TGTGCCAGTTCTCCGGGACAGGGGGGGGAAAAACTGTTTTTT.

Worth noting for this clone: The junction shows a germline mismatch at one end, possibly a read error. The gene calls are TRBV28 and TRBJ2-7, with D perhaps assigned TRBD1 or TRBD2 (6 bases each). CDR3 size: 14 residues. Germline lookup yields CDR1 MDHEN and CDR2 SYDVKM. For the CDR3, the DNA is TGTGCCAGCTGTTTCAAGGGGGGTTTGGGGGAGCAGTACTTC. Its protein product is CASCFKGGLGEQYF. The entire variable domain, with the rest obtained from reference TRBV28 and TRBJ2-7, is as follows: DVKVTQSSRYLVKRTGEKVFLECVQDMDHENMFWYRQDPGLGLRLIYFSYDVKMKEKGDIPEGYSVSREKKERFSLILESASTNQTSMYLCASCFKGGLGEQYFGPGTRLTVT.

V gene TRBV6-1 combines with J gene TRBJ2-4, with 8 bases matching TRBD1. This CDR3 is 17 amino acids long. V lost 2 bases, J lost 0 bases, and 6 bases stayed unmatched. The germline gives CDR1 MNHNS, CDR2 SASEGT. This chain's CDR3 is CASSEHGQGLAKNIQYF. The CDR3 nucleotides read TGTGCCAGCAGTGAACATGGACAGGGCTTAGCCAAAAACATTCAGTACTTC.

DNA for the CDR3: TGTGCCAGCCAGACTAGCGCCACAGATACGCAGTATTTT. Amino acids: CASQTSATDTQYF. The chain recombines TRBV25-1 with TRBJ2-3; 8 bases are a match to TRBD2. The germline CDR1 and CDR2 sequences are MGHDK and SYGVNS. Trimming removed 8 bases from V and 2 bases from J; junction bases left unmatched: 3. The CDR3 runs 13 residues.

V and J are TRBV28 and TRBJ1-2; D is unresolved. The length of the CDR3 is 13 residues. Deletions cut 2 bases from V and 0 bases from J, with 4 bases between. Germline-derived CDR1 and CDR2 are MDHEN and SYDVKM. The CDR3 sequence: CASSLRTNYGYTF. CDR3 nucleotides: TGTGCCAGCAGTTTAAGGACTAACTATGGCTACACCTTC.

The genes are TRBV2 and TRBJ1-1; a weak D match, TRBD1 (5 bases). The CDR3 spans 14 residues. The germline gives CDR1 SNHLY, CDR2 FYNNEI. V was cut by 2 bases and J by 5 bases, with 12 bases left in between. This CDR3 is CASSEIRGRTEAFF. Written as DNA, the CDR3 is TGTGCCAGCAGTGAAATTCGGGGGAGAACTGAAGCTTTCTTT. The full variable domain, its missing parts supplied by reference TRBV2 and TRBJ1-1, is EPEVTQTPSHQVTQMGQEVILRCVPISNHLYFYWYRQILGQKVEFLVSFYNNEISEKSEIFDDQFSVERPDGSNFTLKIRSTKLEDSAMYFCASSEIRGRTEAFFGQGTRLTVV.

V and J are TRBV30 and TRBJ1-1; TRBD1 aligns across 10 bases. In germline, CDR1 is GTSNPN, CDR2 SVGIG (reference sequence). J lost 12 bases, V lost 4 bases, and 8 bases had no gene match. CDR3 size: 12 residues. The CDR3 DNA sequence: TGTGCCTGGAAAGACAGGGGGCGCGAGACTTTCTTT. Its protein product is CAWKDRGRETFF.

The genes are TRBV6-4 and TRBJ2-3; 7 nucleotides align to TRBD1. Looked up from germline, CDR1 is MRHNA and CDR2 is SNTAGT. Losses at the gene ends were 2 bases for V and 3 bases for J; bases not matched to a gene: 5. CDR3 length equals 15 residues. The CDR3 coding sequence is TGTGCCAGCAGTGACGGCAGGGGGAGTACAGATACGCAGTATTTT. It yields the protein CASSDGRGSTDTQYF.

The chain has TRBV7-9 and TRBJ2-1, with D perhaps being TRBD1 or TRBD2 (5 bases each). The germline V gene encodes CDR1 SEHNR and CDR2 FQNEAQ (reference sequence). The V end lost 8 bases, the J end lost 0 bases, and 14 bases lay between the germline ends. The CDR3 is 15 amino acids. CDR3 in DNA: TGTGCCAGCGGCGAGGGGTTGGGCTCCTACAATGAGCAGTTCTTC. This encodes CASGEGLGSYNEQFF.

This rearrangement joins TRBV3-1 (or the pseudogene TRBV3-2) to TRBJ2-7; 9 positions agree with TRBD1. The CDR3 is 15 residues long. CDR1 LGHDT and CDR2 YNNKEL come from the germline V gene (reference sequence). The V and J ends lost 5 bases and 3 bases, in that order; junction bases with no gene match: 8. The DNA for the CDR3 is TGTGCCAGCAGCTCATCATCGACAGGGGGCTACGAGCAGTACTTC. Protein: CASSSSSTGGYEQYF.

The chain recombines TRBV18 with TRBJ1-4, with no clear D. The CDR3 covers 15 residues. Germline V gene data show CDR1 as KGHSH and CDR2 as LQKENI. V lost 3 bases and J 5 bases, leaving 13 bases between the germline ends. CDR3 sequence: CASSPGGRTNEKLFF. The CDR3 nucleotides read TGTGCCAGCTCACCGGGTGGACGGACGAATGAAAAACTGTTTTTT.

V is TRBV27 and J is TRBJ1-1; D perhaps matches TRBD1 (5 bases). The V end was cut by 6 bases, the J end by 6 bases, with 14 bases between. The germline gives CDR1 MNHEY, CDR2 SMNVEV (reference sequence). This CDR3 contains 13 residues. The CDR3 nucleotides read TGTGCCAGCAGCTCCTCTCGGGGGGCTGAAGCTTTCTTT. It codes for CASSSSRGAEAFF.

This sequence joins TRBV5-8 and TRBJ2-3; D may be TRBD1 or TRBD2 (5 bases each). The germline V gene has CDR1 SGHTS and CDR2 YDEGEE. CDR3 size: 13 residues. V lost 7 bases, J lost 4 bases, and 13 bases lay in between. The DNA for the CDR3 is TGTGCCAGCGGTGGGGACGGTGCAGATACGCAGTATTTT. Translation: CASGGDGADTQYF.

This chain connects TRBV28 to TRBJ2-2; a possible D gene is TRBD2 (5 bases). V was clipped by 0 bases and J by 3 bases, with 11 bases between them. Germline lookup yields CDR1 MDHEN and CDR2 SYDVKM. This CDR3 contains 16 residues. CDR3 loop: CASSLWRARDTGELFF. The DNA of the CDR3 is TGTGCCAGCAGTTTATGGAGGGCACGAGACACCGGGGAGCTGTTTTTT.

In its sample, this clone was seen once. The CDR3 coding sequence is TGTGCCAGCAGTTACTCGATGAGACAGTTACGAAACACCATATATTTT. The encoded protein is CASSYSMRQLRNTIYF. The gene calls are TRBV6-6 and TRBJ1-3; possible D gene TRBD1, 5 bases. The CDR3 extends over 16 amino acids. From germline, CDR1 is MNHNY and CDR2 SVGAGI (reference sequence). Trimming shortened V by 0 bases and J by 5 bases, and 14 bases separated the two germline ends.

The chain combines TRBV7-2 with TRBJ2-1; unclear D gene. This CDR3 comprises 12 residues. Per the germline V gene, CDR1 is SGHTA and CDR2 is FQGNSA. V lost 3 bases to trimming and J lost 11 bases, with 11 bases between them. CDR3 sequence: CASSFLRLQQFF. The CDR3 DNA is TGTGCCAGCAGCTTTTTGCGTCTTCAGCAGTTCTTC.

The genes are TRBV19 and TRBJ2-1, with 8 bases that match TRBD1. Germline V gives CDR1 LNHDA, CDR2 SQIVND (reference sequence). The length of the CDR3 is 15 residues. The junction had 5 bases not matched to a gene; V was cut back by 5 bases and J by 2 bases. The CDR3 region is CASSPGGMAYNEQFF. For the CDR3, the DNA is TGTGCCAGTAGTCCAGGGGGCATGGCCTACAATGAGCAGTTCTTC.

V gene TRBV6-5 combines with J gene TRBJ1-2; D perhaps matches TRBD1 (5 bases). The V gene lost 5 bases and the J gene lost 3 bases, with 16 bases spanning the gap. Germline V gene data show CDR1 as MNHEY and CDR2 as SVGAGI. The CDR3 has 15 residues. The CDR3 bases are TGTGCCAGCAGTCCAGGCCCGGGGGGGGACTATGGCTACACCTTC. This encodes CASSPGPGGDYGYTF.

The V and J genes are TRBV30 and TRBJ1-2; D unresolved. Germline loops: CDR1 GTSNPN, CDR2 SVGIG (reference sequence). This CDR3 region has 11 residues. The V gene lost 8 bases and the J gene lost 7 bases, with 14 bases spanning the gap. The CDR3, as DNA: TGTGCCCTGGAGCGACTGCTTGGCTACACCTTC. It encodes CALERLLGYTF.

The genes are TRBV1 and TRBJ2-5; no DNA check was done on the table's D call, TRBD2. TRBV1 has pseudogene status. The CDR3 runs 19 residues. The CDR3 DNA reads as TGCACCAGCAGCCAAGATAAAAGGCGGGATAGCGGGGGAAAAGAGACCCAGTACTTC. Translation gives CTSSQDKRRDSGGKETQYF.